The next 30 T cell receptor beta chains were all read from a single sample in a study of Ad26.COV2.S vaccination and SARS-CoV-2 variants (dated by TCRdb to the early 2020s). Library preparation was by the immunoSEQ multiplex PCR assay. Entries here come from immuneACCESS through TCRdb and include only in-frame sequences with V and J called. Some clones fail to appear in such tables; in the studies checked, an unresolved V gene covers under half of the shortfall, and the cause of the remainder is unknown. The sample table records 400,000 or so clones; about 85% of these occur just once. In total, the top ten clones hold 3.5% of the sample. The intended sense of this specimen's treatment or condition label: roughly 18 received Ad26.COV2.S at low or high dose, single or two shots; about 5 received placebo; per-sample allocation not given. For vaccine and placebo recipients, repertoires were sequenced using samples collected on day 63 after the first injection.

The starting material was peripheral blood, obtained in a trial of Ad26.COV2.S vaccine versus placebo. The receptors derive from a person aged 18-60 years who received the Ad26.COV2.S COVID-19 vaccine or a placebo.

The gene calls are TRBV2 and TRBJ2-5, with D maybe TRBD1 (7 bases). Trimming removed 2 bases from V and 5 bases from J, with 18 bases in between. Germline V gene sequence: CDR1 SNHLY, CDR2 FYNNEI. The CDR3 is made up of 16 amino acids. CDR3 in amino acids: CASSEREVRGAETQYF. The CDR3 coding sequence is TGTGCCAGCAGTGAAAGGGAGGTCAGGGGGGCTGAGACCCAGTACTTC.

CDR3 region: CASSPTTGYGDGYTF. The CDR3, as DNA: TGTGCCAGCAGCCCCACCACGGGGTACGGCGATGGCTACACCTTC. The J gene is TRBJ1-2, the V gene TRBV9, with no clear D. Germline V gene lookup returns CDR1 SGDLS and CDR2 YYNGEE. The CDR3 extends over 15 amino acids. V was shortened by 4 bases and J by 6 bases, with 19 bases between the two germline ends. The full variable domain, rest sourced from reference TRBV9 and TRBJ1-2, is DSGVTQTPKHLITATGQRVTLRCSPRSGDLSVYWYQQSLDQGLQFLIQYYNGEERAKGNILERFSAQQFPDLHSELNLSSLELGDSALYFCASSPTTGYGDGYTFGSGTRLTVV.

The genes are TRBV30 and TRBJ1-6; 9 bases map to TRBD1. V lost 4 bases, J lost 7 bases, and 5 bases stayed unmatched. CDR1 and CDR2 from the germline V gene are GTSNPN and SVGIG (reference sequence). The CDR3 contains 14 residues. In nucleotides, the CDR3 is TGTGCCTGGACCCTCGGACAGGGGAATTCACCCCTCCACTTT. It encodes CAWTLGQGNSPLHF.

The V gene is TRBV2, the J gene TRBJ1-1; 8 nucleotides line up with TRBD1. This CDR3 has 13 amino acids. V dropped 9 bases and J dropped 1; count of bases not matched to a gene: 4. In germline, CDR1 is SNHLY, CDR2 FYNNEI. The chain's CDR3 is CARATGGNTEAFF. In DNA, the CDR3 is TGTGCCAGGGCCACAGGGGGGAACACTGAAGCTTTCTTT.

This clone was seen just once. J is TRBJ2-2 and V is TRBV19; either TRBD1 or TRBD2 may fit D (5 bases each). The CDR3 is made up of 16 amino acids. From germline, CDR1 is LNHDA and CDR2 SQIVND (reference sequence). Trimming pared 5 bases from V and 3 bases from J, leaving 16 bases between. The CDR3 loop reads CASSSSGTEDTGELFF. The CDR3 DNA reads as TGTGCCAGTAGTTCGTCCGGGACGGAAGACACCGGGGAGCTGTTTTTT.

This clone was seen more than once but under ten times. J is TRBJ1-1 and V is TRBV10-3, with 10 nucleotides matching TRBD1. CDR1 and CDR2 (germline): ENHRY, SYGVKD. The V segment lost 8 bases and the J segment 13 bases; nucleotides outside the gene matches: 10. The CDR3 has 12 amino acids. CDR3 residues: CAIGGTGEGVFF. The CDR3 bases are TGTGCCATCGGAGGGACAGGGGAAGGGGTTTTCTTT.

The chain employs TRBV19 and TRBJ1-2; D unclear. CDR3 length: 13 residues. The V gene's germline CDR1 is LNHDA and CDR2 SQIVND (reference sequence). V shed 7 bases and J shed 4 bases, with 13 bases lying between them. The CDR3 DNA sequence: TGTGCCAGTACCACCGGGGAATTCTATGGCTACACCTTC. This sequence encodes CASTTGEFYGYTF.

The genes are TRBV11-1 and TRBJ2-2; 7 bases map to TRBD1. The germline V gene has CDR1 SGHAT and CDR2 FQDESV (reference sequence). V was pared by 5 bases and J by 3 bases, with 6 bases of the junction left unmatched. This CDR3 has 15 amino acids. In nucleotides, the CDR3 is TGTGCCAGCAGCAGGACGACAGGGTACACCGGGGAGCTGTTTTTT. Protein sequence: CASSRTTGYTGELFF.

The chain carries TRBV7-9 and TRBJ2-1, with D maybe TRBD1 (5 bases). Trimming left V 0 bases short and J 3 bases short, with 9 bases between. Germline V lookup: CDR1 SEHNR, CDR2 FQNEAQ (reference sequence). CDR3 length equals 15 residues. The CDR3 region has the DNA TGTGCCAGCAGCTTAGCGGGGCAGTACTACAATGAGCAGTTCTTC. It is translated as CASSLAGQYYNEQFF.

The rearrangement joins TRBV7-2 to TRBJ2-7; the match to TRBD1 covers 9 bases. The germline gives CDR1 SGHTA, CDR2 FQGNSA. V shed 5 bases, J shed 4 bases, and the junction held 9 bases outside the gene matches. There are 15 residues in the CDR3. In nucleotides, the CDR3 is TGTGCCAGCAGCCCGCGGGACAGGGCCAGGTACGAGCAGTACTTC. It encodes CASSPRDRARYEQYF.

The chain recombines TRBV5-4 with TRBJ1-6; TRBD1 might be the D (6 bases). V was cut by 3 bases and J by 10 bases, with 20 bases left in between. This CDR3 has 16 residues. Germline V gene sequence: CDR1 SGHNT, CDR2 YYREEE (reference sequence). The DNA of the CDR3 is TGTGCCAGCAGCTCCCGACAGGAAGGCGCCTTATCACCCCTCCACTTT. It is translated as CASSSRQEGALSPLHF. The full variable domain, rest sourced from reference TRBV5-4 and TRBJ1-6, is ETGVTQSPTHLIKTRGQQVTLRCSSQSGHNTVSWYQQALGQGPQFIFQYYREEENGRGNFPPRFSGLQFPNYSSELNVNALELDDSALYLCASSSRQEGALSPLHFGNGTRLTVT.

This clone was counted once. This chain connects TRBV5-6 to TRBJ1-1; a possible D gene is TRBD1 (5 bases). The germline V and J ends were trimmed by 2 bases and 5 bases, with 10 bases remaining between them. The germline gives CDR1 SGHDT, CDR2 YYEEEE. The CDR3 is made up of 13 amino acids. CDR3 coding DNA: TGTGCCAGCAGCTTCAGGGTTTGGACTGAAGCTTTCTTT. This sequence encodes CASSFRVWTEAFF.

The chain has TRBV5-5 and TRBJ2-2, with a possible D match to TRBD1 (5 bases). V was shortened by 4 bases and J by 0 bases, with 13 bases between the two germline ends. The CDR3 covers 16 residues. The germline CDR1 and CDR2 sequences are SGHKS and YYEKEE (reference sequence). The CDR3, as DNA: TGTGCCAGCAGCCCCTACAGGCAGACGAACACCGGGGAGCTGTTTTTT. It encodes CASSPYRQTNTGELFF.

The chain joins TRBV7-2 to TRBJ1-4, with 7 nucleotides matching TRBD1. Germline assignment: CDR1 SGHTA and CDR2 FQGNSA. The CDR3 length is 15 residues. Unmatched junction bases numbered 9, after V lost 3 bases and J lost 8 bases. The CDR3 sequence: CASSLTGSGREKLFF. DNA for the CDR3: TGTGCCAGCAGCTTGACAGGGTCGGGACGGGAAAAACTGTTTTTT.

The chain carries TRBV7-9 and TRBJ2-6, with 7 bases fitting TRBD1. The CDR3 extends over 16 amino acids. The V segment lost 5 bases and the J segment 0 bases; nucleotides outside the gene matches: 4. Germline values: CDR1 SEHNR, CDR2 FQNEAQ (reference sequence). The CDR3 DNA sequence: TGTGCCAGCAGCACCCCAGGGGGCTCTGGGGCCAACGTCCTGACTTTC. Protein sequence: CASSTPGGSGANVLTF.

V usage is TRBV6-4 and J usage is TRBJ2-2; maybe TRBD2 (5 bases). V lost 4 bases to trimming and J lost 6 bases, with 12 bases between them. The CDR3 sequence is 14 residues long. The V gene's germline CDR1 is MRHNA and CDR2 SNTAGT. The CDR3 here is CASSAERAPGELFF. CDR3 DNA: TGTGCCAGCAGTGCGGAGAGGGCGCCCGGGGAGCTGTTTTTT.

The chain has TRBV7-2 and TRBJ2-3; 8 nucleotides agree with TRBD2. The CDR3 contains 15 residues. CDR1 SGHTA and CDR2 FQGNSA come from the germline V gene. Losses at the gene ends were 5 bases for V and 5 bases for J; bases not matched to a gene: 9. This chain's CDR3 is CASSLTGGPVDTQYF. In DNA, the CDR3 is TGTGCCAGCAGCCTGACGGGGGGGCCCGTAGATACGCAGTATTTT.

The chain combines TRBV5-4 with TRBJ2-5; TRBD2 agrees at 13 bases. Germline V gives CDR1 SGHNT, CDR2 YYREEE (reference sequence). Trimming at V came to 4 bases and at J to 2 bases, leaving 5 bases not matched to a gene. The CDR3 sequence is 16 residues long. In nucleotides, the CDR3 is TGTGCCAGCAGCCCGGGGACTAGCGGGGAACAAGAGACCCAGTACTTC. It translates to CASSPGTSGEQETQYF.

The V gene is TRBV12-3 or TRBV12-4, the J gene TRBJ2-7, with D perhaps given as TRBD1 or TRBD2 (5 bases each). CDR3 length: 13 residues. V lost 3 bases and J 3 bases, leaving 9 bases between the germline ends. CDR3 amino acids: CASSLGRNYEQYF. CDR3 coding DNA: TGTGCCAGCAGTTTGGGACGGAACTACGAGCAGTACTTC.

This clone has a single count. The chain links TRBV27 to TRBJ2-7; 7 bases are shared with TRBD1. CDR3 length equals 14 residues. Germline loops: CDR1 MNHEY, CDR2 SMNVEV (reference sequence). Trimming took 5 bases from V and 4 from J; bases not matched to a gene: 8. The CDR3 sequence is CASSPRQGSYEQYF. CDR3 bases: TGTGCCAGCAGTCCCCGACAGGGTTCATACGAGCAGTACTTC.

The chain recombines TRBV25-1 with TRBJ2-7, with TRBD1 as a possible D gene (7 bases). CDR3 size: 15 residues. Trimming left V 2 bases short and J 5 bases short, with 16 bases between. The germline gives CDR1 MGHDK, CDR2 SYGVNS. The chain's CDR3 is CASSEGGGEVNEQYF. The CDR3 DNA is TGTGCCAGCAGTGAAGGAGGGGGCGAAGTTAACGAGCAGTACTTC.

The V and J genes are TRBV6-5 and TRBJ2-5; D uncertain. This CDR3 is built from 11 residues. Germline assignment: CDR1 MNHEY and CDR2 SVGAGI. V gave up 2 bases and J gave up 5 bases, with 3 bases separating them. CDR3 bases: TGTGCCAGCAGTTACAAGGAGACCCAGTACTTC. This gives the protein CASSYKETQYF.

V and J are TRBV7-9 and TRBJ2-6, with 7 bases lining up with TRBD1. The CDR3 sequence is 17 residues long. The germline V gene has CDR1 SEHNR and CDR2 FQNEAQ (reference sequence). Trimming removed 5 bases from V and 4 bases from J; junction bases left unmatched: 11. The CDR3 DNA is TGTGCCAGCAGCCACGGACAGGCCCGACCCGGGGCCAACGTCCTGACTTTC. It is translated as CASSHGQARPGANVLTF.

The V gene is TRBV5-1, the J gene TRBJ1-3; maybe TRBD1 (5 bases). This CDR3 region has 15 residues. CDR1 is SGHRS, CDR2 YFSETQ, per germline. Trimming removed 3 bases from V and 2 bases from J, with 12 bases in between. The CDR3 protein is CASSSARQPGNTIYF. The CDR3 region has the DNA TGCGCCAGCAGCTCGGCCCGACAGCCTGGAAACACCATATATTTT. Drawing the rest from reference TRBV5-1 and TRBJ1-3, the complete variable domain is KAGVTQTPRYLIKTRGQQVTLSCSPISGHRSVSWYQQTPGQGLQFLFEYFSETQRNKGNFPGRFSGRQFSNSRSEMNVSTLELGDSALYLCASSSARQPGNTIYFGEGSWLTVV.

The chain employs TRBV6-2 or TRBV6-3 and TRBJ2-7; no firm D call. The CDR3 spans 13 residues. V was clipped by 7 bases and J by 2 bases, with 12 bases between them. The germline V gene has CDR1 MNHEY and CDR2 SVGEGT. CDR3 protein: CASTPGTTYEQYF. In nucleotides, the CDR3 is TGTGCCAGCACCCCGGGCACTACCTACGAGCAGTACTTC.

The rearrangement links TRBV5-4 to TRBJ1-1, with TRBD1 identical over 7 bases. The length of the CDR3 is 12 residues. CDR1 SGHNT and CDR2 YYREEE come from the germline V gene (reference sequence). V gave up 5 bases and J gave up 5 bases; unmatched junction bases: 3. CDR3 sequence (DNA): TGTGCCAGCAGTCCAGGGGGGACTGAAGCTTTCTTT. Protein product: CASSPGGTEAFF. The variable domain in full, with the rest retrieved from reference TRBV5-4 and TRBJ1-1, is ETGVTQSPTHLIKTRGQQVTLRCSSQSGHNTVSWYQQALGQGPQFIFQYYREEENGRGNFPPRFSGLQFPNYSSELNVNALELDDSALYLCASSPGGTEAFFGQGTRLTVV.

V and J are TRBV7-2 and TRBJ2-3; 8 bases match TRBD2. The CDR3 runs to 16 residues. The J segment lost 1 base and the V segment lost 7 bases, leaving 10 bases of the junction unmatched. Per germline, CDR1 SGHTA and CDR2 FQGNSA. CDR3 nucleotides: TGTGCCAGCACCAATCGGCGGGGGGCTCGCACAGATACGCAGTATTTT. This gives the protein CASTNRRGARTDTQYF.

The chain combines TRBV2 with TRBJ1-5; TRBD1 might be the D (6 bases). V was pared by 4 bases and J by 3 bases, with 13 bases between. Germline CDR1 SNHLY, CDR2 FYNNEI. The CDR3 totals 15 residues. The CDR3 DNA sequence: TGTGCCAGCAGTGCTGGGGGCGCGGACAATCAGCCCCAGCATTTT. Translation gives CASSAGGADNQPQHF.

For the CDR3, the DNA is TGTGCCAGCAGCGGACCTACAGAGAACACTGAAGCTTTCTTT. Encoded protein: CASSGPTENTEAFF. This sequence joins TRBV9 and TRBJ1-1; D is unresolved. The CDR3 consists of 14 residues. The V gene's germline CDR1 is SGDLS and CDR2 YYNGEE. V dropped 3 bases and J dropped 1 base, with 10 bases sitting between them.

This clone was picked up one time. CDR3 in amino acids: CASSYKGGVTEAFF. The CDR3, as DNA: TGTGCCAGCAGTTATAAGGGAGGGGTCACTGAAGCTTTCTTT. The chain joins TRBV6-5 to TRBJ1-1, with D perhaps TRBD1 (5 bases). Trimming removed 3 bases at V and 4 bases at J, with 12 bases between. This CDR3 comprises 14 residues. Germline-derived CDR1 and CDR2 are MNHEY and SVGAGI.